These 26 T cell receptor beta chains were sequenced from one sample in a study of blood T cell repertoires in COVID-19 (TCRdb year 2020). The method was the immunoSEQ multiplex PCR assay. Sourced from immuneACCESS, this table was stored by TCRdb with only in-frame sequences that have V and J called. A share of the clones is absent; for the studies checked, an unresolved V gene accounts for under half, and the remainder has no known explanation. Across this sample there are under 300,000 clones, with around 84% seen only once. The ten largest account for around 3.3% of the sample. Source material: peripheral blood. These receptors originate from a woman aged 18-29 years with acute or convalescent COVID-19.

The chain has TRBV7-2 and TRBJ2-3; D perhaps matches TRBD1 (8 bases). Trimming stripped 5 bases from V and 6 bases from J, with 24 bases between. This CDR3 has 17 amino acids. Germline V CDR1 and CDR2: SGHTA, FQGNSA. As DNA, the CDR3 is TGTGCCAGCAGCCAAACCAGCGGGACAGGACTGTGGGATACGCAGTATTTT. This encodes CASSQTSGTGLWDTQYF.

The CDR3 reads CASSFRGPNYGYTF. The CDR3 region has the DNA TGTGCCAGCAGTTTCAGGGGCCCTAACTATGGCTACACCTTC. The chain is built from TRBV27 and TRBJ1-2; possibly TRBD1 for D (6 bases). Germline CDR1 and CDR2: MNHEY and SMNVEV (reference sequence). CDR3 size: 14 residues. V lost 3 bases and J lost 0, with 8 bases in between.

The rearrangement uses TRBV6-2 or TRBV6-3 and TRBJ2-2; 8 nucleotides line up with TRBD2. J lost 4 bases, V lost 4 bases, and 8 bases had no gene match. The CDR3 sequence is 16 residues long. Germline CDR1 reads MNHEY; CDR2 reads SVGEGT. CDR3 DNA: TGTGCCAGCAGTTCGCAGGGGACTAGAGGCACCGGGGAGCTGTTTTTT. Encoded protein: CASSSQGTRGTGELFF.

The chain has TRBV7-9 and TRBJ2-7; 7 bases agree with TRBD1. The CDR3 is made up of 14 amino acids. The germline gives CDR1 SEHNR, CDR2 FQNEAQ (reference sequence). Germline trimming cut 5 bases from V and 3 bases from J; bases unmatched to any gene: 7. In DNA form, the CDR3 reads TGTGCCAGCAGCCGCTGGGACAGAGTCTACGAGCAGTACTTC. It yields the protein CASSRWDRVYEQYF.

The chain uses TRBV10-3 and TRBJ2-5, with D possibly TRBD2 on 6 matching bases. Trimming removed 5 bases from V and 4 bases from J, with 17 bases in between. This CDR3 comprises 15 residues. CDR1 is ENHRY and CDR2 is SYGVKD in the germline V gene. The CDR3 coding sequence is TGTGCCATCAGTTGGAGGGGCACCGAGGGAGAGACCCAGTACTTC. Translated, it gives CAISWRGTEGETQYF.

The rearrangement links TRBV6-6 to TRBJ2-2, with 10 nucleotides matching TRBD2. The CDR3 has 17 residues. J was trimmed by 1 base and V by 5 bases; bases with no gene match: 7. Germline V lookup: CDR1 MNHNY, CDR2 SVGAGI (reference sequence). The CDR3 nucleotides are TGTGCCAGCAGTCCCAGACTAGCGGGTCGGAACACCGGGGAGCTGTTTTTT. It specifies CASSPRLAGRNTGELFF.

The chain joins TRBV27 to TRBJ1-2, with D possibly being TRBD1 (5 bases). CDR3 size: 14 residues. Germline V CDR1 and CDR2: MNHEY, SMNVEV (reference sequence). V gave up 3 bases and J gave up 8 bases, with 16 bases separating them. The chain's CDR3 is CASSFSGRGGGYTF. CDR3 DNA: TGTGCCAGCAGTTTCTCGGGGAGGGGTGGGGGCTACACCTTC.

This rearrangement joins TRBV27 to TRBJ2-7; 9 bases match TRBD2. The CDR3 contains 17 residues. V shed 7 bases and J 4 bases; nucleotides not matched to a gene: 17. The germline V gene has CDR1 MNHEY and CDR2 SMNVEV (reference sequence). The CDR3 DNA reads TGTGCCAGCACCCGACAACAACCAGGGACTAGCATGTACGAGCAGTACTTC. Translation gives CASTRQQPGTSMYEQYF.

The chain has TRBV28 and TRBJ2-3; 7 bases agree with TRBD2. The CDR3 has 17 amino acids. The trim removed 5 bases at V and 3 bases at J, leaving 14 bases unmatched. Germline V gene data show CDR1 as MDHEN and CDR2 as SYDVKM. The CDR3 bases are TGTGCCAGCAGTGGGGAGGGCCTAGCGGAAACAACAGATACGCAGTATTTT. This encodes CASSGEGLAETTDTQYF.

This chain uses TRBV25-1 with TRBJ1-4; D is possibly TRBD1 (5 bases). The V end was cut by 1 base, the J end by 7 bases, with 10 bases between. The CDR3 runs 14 residues. Germline loops: CDR1 MGHDK, CDR2 SYGVNS. The CDR3 DNA reads as TGTGCCAGCAGTGAATCCCGGGGGGTTGAAAAACTGTTTTTT. Protein product: CASSESRGVEKLFF.

The rearrangement joins TRBV3-1 (or the pseudogene TRBV3-2) to TRBJ1-4, with 7 nucleotides matching TRBD1. Germline CDR1 reads LGHDT; CDR2 reads YNNKEL (reference sequence). The CDR3 totals 15 residues. After removal of 0 bases from V and 8 bases from J, the junction contained 6 bases not matched to a gene. The CDR3 loop reads CASSQETGSREKLFF. The CDR3 region has the DNA TGTGCCAGCAGCCAAGAGACAGGGTCTAGGGAAAAACTGTTTTTT.

This chain joins TRBV19 and TRBJ2-1; 14 nucleotides agree with TRBD2. CDR1 LNHDA and CDR2 SQIVND come from the germline V gene (reference sequence). The CDR3 spans 15 residues. With V trimmed by 4 bases and J by 9 bases, 5 bases remained unmatched. The CDR3 region is CASSTGTSGSGEQFF. The CDR3 bases are TGTGCCAGTAGTACCGGGACTAGCGGGAGTGGTGAGCAGTTCTTC.

The V gene is TRBV13, the J gene TRBJ1-1; no firm D call. Germline V gene sequence: CDR1 PRHDT, CDR2 FYEKMQ (reference sequence). The CDR3 sequence is 14 residues long. The V end lost 0 bases, the J end lost 10 bases, and 15 bases lay between the germline ends. This CDR3 reads CASSLGRVEMLAFF. CDR3 in DNA: TGTGCCAGCAGCTTAGGGAGGGTCGAGATGTTAGCTTTCTTT.

This clone was seen a single time. This chain links TRBV5-1 with TRBJ2-7, with D maybe TRBD1 (5 bases). The germline gives CDR1 SGHRS, CDR2 YFSETQ. The CDR3 runs to 14 residues. The V end was cut by 3 bases, the J end by 0 bases, with 10 bases between. The CDR3 spells CASSSTDTSYEQYF. In nucleotides, the CDR3 is TGCGCCAGCAGCTCGACAGATACCTCCTACGAGCAGTACTTC.

The chain combines TRBV3-1 (or the pseudogene TRBV3-2) with TRBJ2-3, with 14 bases lining up with TRBD2. Losses at the gene ends were 4 bases for V and 6 bases for J; bases not matched to a gene: 6. Germline CDR1 and CDR2: LGHDT and YNNKEL (reference sequence). The CDR3 runs 16 residues. Here the CDR3 DNA reads TGTGCCAGCAGCCTGGGACTAGCGGGAGTTTGGGATACGCAGTATTTT. Protein: CASSLGLAGVWDTQYF.

This rearrangement joins TRBV13 to TRBJ2-7; 10 nucleotides line up with TRBD2. J was trimmed by 2 bases and V by 0 bases; bases with no gene match: 4. CDR1 is PRHDT, CDR2 FYEKMQ, per germline (reference sequence). The CDR3 is made up of 16 amino acids. The CDR3 DNA is TGTGCCAGCAGCTTAGGCCTAGCGGGAGTGGCCTACGAGCAGTACTTC. Its translation is CASSLGLAGVAYEQYF.

This rearrangement joins TRBV14 to TRBJ2-7, with 9 bases aligning to TRBD2. The CDR3 loop spans 17 amino acids. J gave up 4 bases and V 4 bases, and 14 bases lay outside the gene matches. The germline CDR1 and CDR2 sequences are SGHDN and FVKESK. As DNA, the CDR3 is TGTGCCAGCAGCCCAGGAGGCGGGAGGGCCAGAGGATACGAGCAGTACTTC. Translation gives CASSPGGGRARGYEQYF.

The chain uses TRBV30 and TRBJ1-1, with D tentatively TRBD1 (6 bases). Germline-derived CDR1 and CDR2 are GTSNPN and SVGIG (reference sequence). V dropped 2 bases and J dropped 8 bases, with 9 bases sitting between them. This CDR3 contains 11 residues. The CDR3 sequence is CAWSLGTEAFF. In DNA form, the CDR3 reads TGTGCCTGGAGTCTCGGGACAGAAGCTTTCTTT.

The J gene is TRBJ2-7, the V gene TRBV3-1 (or the pseudogene TRBV3-2); a weak D match, TRBD2 (6 bases). Germline V gene lookup returns CDR1 LGHDT and CDR2 YNNKEL (reference sequence). The CDR3 has 18 residues. V was cut by 0 bases and J by 0 bases, with 18 bases left in between. The CDR3 loop reads CASSQEKRRRGSSYEQYF. The DNA of the CDR3 is TGTGCCAGCAGCCAAGAAAAGAGGAGACGGGGGAGCTCCTACGAGCAGTACTTC.

This chain links TRBV3-1 (or the pseudogene TRBV3-2) with TRBJ2-7; D might be TRBD1 (5 bases). V was shortened by 0 bases and J by 6 bases, with 12 bases between the two germline ends. This CDR3 region has 14 residues. Germline values: CDR1 LGHDT, CDR2 YNNKEL (reference sequence). CDR3 sequence (DNA): TGTGCCAGCAGCCAAGAATCAGGGAACTGCGAGCAGTACTTC. Translating gives CASSQESGNCEQYF.

This clone was found a few times. The chain joins TRBV19 to TRBJ2-3, with a possible D match to TRBD2 (5 bases). This CDR3 is built from 13 residues. Germline V gene lookup returns CDR1 LNHDA and CDR2 SQIVND (reference sequence). Deletions cut 3 bases from V and 5 bases from J, with 9 bases between. As DNA, the CDR3 is TGTGCCAGTAGTATGTCCGGACTAGATACGCAGTATTTT. Translating gives CASSMSGLDTQYF.

This rearrangement joins TRBV11-2 to TRBJ2-1, with D uncertain. This CDR3 region has 14 residues. The V and J ends lost 7 bases and 4 bases respectively, with 14 bases between them. Germline assignment: CDR1 SGHAT and CDR2 FQNNGV. CDR3 sequence: CASKYPPSYNEQFF. In nucleotides, the CDR3 is TGTGCCAGCAAATATCCTCCGAGTTACAATGAGCAGTTCTTC. Supplemented by reference TRBV11-2 and TRBJ2-1, the full variable domain reads EAGVAQSPRYKIIEKRQSVAFWCNPISGHATLYWYQQILGQGPKLLIQFQNNGVVDDSQLPKDRFSAERLKGVDSTLKIQPAKLEDSAVYLCASKYPPSYNEQFFGPGTRLTVL.

The V call is TRBV29-1, the J call TRBJ1-2, with unresolved D. V shed 3 bases and J shed 1 base, with 3 bases lying between them. Germline V gives CDR1 SQVTM, CDR2 ANQGSEA. The CDR3 runs to 11 residues. As DNA, the CDR3 is TGCAGCGTTGACAGTAACTATGGCTACACCTTC. Translating it yields CSVDSNYGYTF.

The CDR3 loop is CASSPKGVRYGYTF. CDR3 nucleotides: TGTGCCAGTAGCCCGAAGGGGGTGAGGTATGGCTACACCTTC. The chain has TRBV19 and TRBJ1-2; D might be TRBD1 (6 bases). Germline V gene data show CDR1 as LNHDA and CDR2 as SQIVND (reference sequence). Trimming left V 6 bases short and J 5 bases short, with 16 bases between. There are 14 residues in the CDR3.

The table lists this clone with a count of one. The chain carries TRBV5-1 and TRBJ1-2; no clear D gene. Trimming took off 1 base at V and 0 bases at J, with 7 bases between the two ends. The germline V gene has CDR1 SGHRS and CDR2 YFSETQ. The CDR3 spans 14 residues. CDR3 DNA: TGCGCCAGCAGCTTGAGGAGTACTAACTATGGCTACACCTTC. Its protein product is CASSLRSTNYGYTF.

V is TRBV19 and J is TRBJ2-1; 11 bases map to TRBD2. Germline V gives CDR1 LNHDA, CDR2 SQIVND (reference sequence). The J segment lost 2 bases and the V segment lost 3 bases, leaving 9 bases of the junction unmatched. CDR3 size: 18 residues. As DNA, the CDR3 is TGTGCCAGTAGTATTTCGCCTAGCGGGAGGACAACCTACAATGAGCAGTTCTTC. Its translation is CASSISPSGRTTYNEQFF. The whole variable domain, filled in from reference TRBV19 and TRBJ2-1, reads DGGITQSPKYLFRKEGQNVTLSCEQNLNHDAMYWYRQDPGQGLRLIYYSQIVNDFQKGDIAEGYSVSREKKESFPLTVTSAQKNPTAFYLCASSISPSGRTTYNEQFFGPGTRLTVL.